Below, 27 T cell receptor beta chains from the same sample are listed, as sequenced in a study of blood T cells in healthy people across ages. Primers used in a second PCR of about 7 to 12 cycles were a sample-barcoded 5' primer and a J-beta primer mix. Using its own MiXCR run on the 5' RACE reads, TCRdb lists one record per CDR3 protein. The sample lists some 780,000 distinct CDR3 sequences, just over 55% seen once, with about a quarter in the top ten. Sequencing was done on a sample of blood. The receptors come from a middle-aged man in good health.

This sequence joins TRBV5-6 and TRBJ2-3; a weak D match, TRBD1 (5 bases). Germline V lookup: CDR1 SGHDT, CDR2 YYEEEE. Trimming took off 4 bases at V and 7 bases at J, with 19 bases between the two ends. CDR3 length equals 15 residues. In nucleotides, the CDR3 is TGTGCCAGCAGCACCCTTAGCAGGGTTGGAAATACGCAGTATTTT. Protein sequence: CASSTLSRVGNTQYF.

The J gene is TRBJ1-2, the V gene TRBV2; 9 nucleotides align to TRBD1. The CDR3 runs to 15 residues. CDR1 and CDR2 from the germline V gene are SNHLY and FYNNEI. V was pared by 7 bases and J by 8 bases, with 14 bases of the junction left unmatched. The CDR3 sequence: CASNRLQQGAKGYTF. The CDR3 DNA reads as TGTGCCAGCAATAGATTACAACAGGGGGCAAAGGGCTACACCTTC.

The chain is built from TRBV7-8 and TRBJ2-7; D is unclear. Trimming shortened V by 5 bases and J by 2 bases, and 13 bases separated the two germline ends. Germline V CDR1 and CDR2: SGHVS, FQNEAQ. There are 14 residues in the CDR3. CDR3 residues: CASSLWSGAYEQYF. CDR3 sequence (DNA): TGTGCCAGCAGCCTTTGGTCAGGCGCCTACGAGCAGTACTTC.

The chain combines TRBV4-3 with TRBJ2-1; TRBD2 agrees at 7 bases. Germline CDR1 is LGHNA and CDR2 is YSLEER. The V gene end was trimmed by 1 base and the J gene end by 0 bases; junction bases not matched to a gene: 6. The CDR3 loop spans 17 amino acids. In DNA form, the CDR3 reads TGCGCCAGCAGCCAAGGGGTAGCGGGCAGCTCCTACAATGAGCAGTTCTTC. This translates into CASSQGVAGSSYNEQFF.

The chain employs TRBV20-1 and TRBJ2-1; 7 bases line up with TRBD2. Germline CDR1 reads DFQATT; CDR2 reads SNEGSKA (reference sequence). The CDR3 runs 16 residues. The ends lost 0 bases at V and 6 bases at J; junction bases unmatched: 11. The CDR3: CSARDRRTPGGNEQFF. In DNA form, the CDR3 reads TGCAGTGCTAGAGATCGGAGGACCCCGGGAGGCAATGAGCAGTTCTTC.

V usage is TRBV20-1 and J usage is TRBJ1-5, with D possibly TRBD1 on 5 matching bases. CDR1 and CDR2 (germline): DFQATT, SNEGSKA (reference sequence). The V end was cut by 5 bases, the J end by 4 bases, with 15 bases between. The CDR3 covers 14 residues. The CDR3 DNA sequence: TGCAGTGCTCTCGCCCAGGGTTGGAATCAGCCCCAGCATTTT. Its translation: CSALAQGWNQPQHF.

Regarding this clonotype: A much larger clone is a single base away; this may be a read error. This sequence joins TRBV4-3 and TRBJ2-5; D perhaps matches TRBD2 (7 bases). The DNA end is a closer match to TRBJ2-7, so the J assignment may be wrong. This CDR3 contains 14 residues. Germline V gene data show CDR1 as LGHNA and CDR2 as YSLEER. The CDR3 nucleotides read TGCGCCAGCAGCCCCGACGGGGGGCTCTACGAGCAGTACTTC. As protein: CASSPDGGLYEQYF.

The V call is TRBV6-1, the J call TRBJ2-1; 9 bases map to TRBD1. The CDR3 loop spans 15 amino acids. V lost 1 base and J lost 10; bases outside the gene matches: 8. Germline lookup yields CDR1 MNHNS and CDR2 SASEGT. CDR3 DNA sequence: TGTGCCAGCAGTGAAGAGACAGGGGGGCCCTACGAGCAGTTCTTC. This encodes CASSEETGGPYEQFF.

CDR3 protein: CSVGAPGELFF. The CDR3 nucleotides are TGCAGCGTTGGAGCCCCCGGGGAGCTGTTTTTT. The chain carries TRBV29-1 and TRBJ2-2; D remains unclear. The germline V gene has CDR1 SQVTM and CDR2 ANQGSEA. This CDR3 is 11 amino acids long. Trimming took 4 bases from V and 6 from J, leaving 6 bases between them.

This chain connects TRBV7-2 to TRBJ2-7; D possibly uses TRBD1 or TRBD2 (6 bases each). Trimming cost V 5 bases and J 2 bases, with 16 bases left between them. CDR1 is SGHTA, CDR2 FQGNSA, per germline. CDR3 length: 15 amino acids. This chain's CDR3 is CASSLRGVGPYEQYF. CDR3 coding DNA: TGTGCCAGCAGCCTTAGGGGGGTCGGCCCCTACGAGCAGTACTTC.

This clonotype was found once. This chain joins TRBV19 and TRBJ2-1, with D possibly matching TRBD2 (5 bases). Germline CDR1 and CDR2: LNHDA and SQIVND (reference sequence). CDR3 size: 15 residues. V dropped 5 bases and J dropped 7 bases, with 18 bases sitting between them. The CDR3 nucleotides read TGTGCCAGTAGTGTAACGACTATCTCTTGGAATGAGCAGTTCTTC. Translation gives CASSVTTISWNEQFF.

The chain is built from TRBV20-1 and TRBJ2-6; D is uncertain. The CDR3 covers 17 residues. Deletions cut 3 bases from V and 0 bases from J, with 15 bases between. CDR1 is DFQATT and CDR2 is SNEGSKA in the germline V gene (reference sequence). CDR3 region: CSASDQAGYSGANVLTF. Written as DNA, the CDR3 is TGCAGTGCTAGTGATCAAGCCGGTTACTCTGGGGCCAACGTCCTGACTTTC.

This clonotype occurred a few times. J is TRBJ2-5 and V is TRBV27; D may be TRBD2 (5 bases). The CDR3 sequence is 16 residues long. The V gene lost 5 bases and the J gene lost 0 bases, with 16 bases spanning the gap. From germline, CDR1 is MNHEY and CDR2 SMNVEV (reference sequence). The CDR3 sequence: CASSLAWRSDQETQYF. The CDR3 DNA is TGTGCCAGCAGTCTAGCTTGGCGGTCAGACCAAGAGACCCAGTACTTC.

Only a few counts were recorded for this clonotype. The chain combines TRBV28 with TRBJ2-3; 10 bases match TRBD1. Per the germline V gene, CDR1 is MDHEN and CDR2 is SYDVKM. There are 15 residues in the CDR3. With V trimmed by 5 bases and J by 4 bases, 6 bases remained unmatched. The CDR3 spells CASSRDRGVADTQYF. The CDR3, as DNA: TGTGCCAGCAGTCGGGACAGGGGTGTTGCAGATACGCAGTATTTT.

The genes are TRBV18 and TRBJ2-1; 7 bases are shared with TRBD2. The CDR3 is 16 amino acids. Germline CDR1 KGHSH, CDR2 LQKENI. With V trimmed by 2 bases and J by 2 bases, 6 bases remained unmatched. The CDR3 region has the DNA TGTGCCAGCTCACCAGCCAGCGGGGCTACCTACAATGAGCAGTTCTTC. Protein product: CASSPASGATYNEQFF. Filled out from reference TRBV18 and TRBJ2-1, the complete variable domain reads NAGVMQNPRHLVRRRGQEARLRCSPMKGHSHVYWYRQLPEEGLKFMVYLQKENIIDESGMPKERFSAEFPKEGPSILRIQQVVRGDSAAYFCASSPASGATYNEQFFGPGTRLTVL.

V is TRBV21-1 and J is TRBJ2-1; the table names TRBD1, a call not compared with the DNA. TRBV21-1 represents a pseudogene. There are 17 residues in the CDR3. CDR3: CASSATAGSTPRSEQFF. CDR3 coding DNA: TGTGCCAGCAGCGCTACCGCCGGGTCAACCCCTAGGAGTGAGCAGTTCTTC.

This clonotype appeared once. The chain employs TRBV28 and TRBJ2-1; D uncertain. Germline loops: CDR1 MDHEN, CDR2 SYDVKM. Deletions cut 5 bases from V and 8 bases from J, with 7 bases between. The CDR3 is 11 residues long. The CDR3 reads CASSKIYEQFF. CDR3 DNA: TGTGCCAGCAGTAAGATCTATGAGCAGTTCTTC.

This chain uses TRBV6-6 with TRBJ2-3; 8 positions match TRBD2. This CDR3 comprises 16 residues. CDR1 is MNHNY and CDR2 is SVGAGI in the germline V gene (reference sequence). V shed 0 bases, J shed 3 bases, and the junction held 5 bases outside the gene matches. DNA for the CDR3: TGTGCCAGCAGTTACTCTGGGGCTAGCGGGACAGATACGCAGTATTTT. It specifies CASSYSGASGTDTQYF.

This rearrangement joins TRBV10-3 to TRBJ2-7, with 10 bases that match TRBD1. With V trimmed by 6 bases and J by 6 bases, 8 bases remained unmatched. The germline gives CDR1 ENHRY, CDR2 SYGVKD. CDR3 length equals 14 residues. CDR3 loop: CAIRGTGELGEQYF. The CDR3 DNA reads TGTGCCATCAGGGGGACAGGGGAATTGGGCGAGCAGTACTTC.

The chain has TRBV20-1 and TRBJ2-7; 8 nucleotides line up with TRBD2. The CDR3 has 12 residues. With 6 bases clipped from V and 4 bases from J, the junction kept 5 bases outside the gene matches. Germline CDR1 and CDR2: DFQATT and SNEGSKA (reference sequence). The CDR3 region has the DNA TGCAGTGCCGGGGGGGTAGCGTACGAGCAGTACTTC. As protein: CSAGGVAYEQYF.

The chain recombines TRBV5-1 with TRBJ2-2; D gene unclear. The CDR3 sequence is 14 residues long. Germline CDR1 SGHRS, CDR2 YFSETQ. V lost 2 bases, J lost 4 bases, and 9 bases lay in between. The CDR3 coding sequence is TGCGCCAGCAGCTTATCACGCGGCACCGGGGAGCTGTTTTTT. Translation: CASSLSRGTGELFF.

This clonotype appeared a few times. This chain joins TRBV24-1 and TRBJ2-1; maybe TRBD1 (6 bases). Trimming pared 9 bases from V and 0 bases from J, leaving 11 bases between. From germline, CDR1 is KGHDR and CDR2 SFDVKD. This CDR3 is 14 amino acids long. Here the CDR3 DNA reads TGTGCCACCCAGGGGACCCACTCCTACAATGAGCAGTTCTTC. Its protein product is CATQGTHSYNEQFF.

This chain joins TRBV5-1 and TRBJ2-7; tentatively, D is TRBD1 (5 bases). The CDR3 has 15 residues. Trimming pared 0 bases from V and 2 bases from J, leaving 12 bases between. Looked up from germline, CDR1 is SGHRS and CDR2 is YFSETQ. CDR3 DNA: TGCGCCAGCAGCTTGGGTTGGCAGGGCGCCTACGAGCAGTACTTC. Translation: CASSLGWQGAYEQYF.

V usage is TRBV25-1 and J usage is TRBJ1-1; D remains ambiguous. CDR1 and CDR2 from the germline V gene are MGHDK and SYGVNS. Trimming removed 1 base from V and 5 bases from J, with 11 bases in between. CDR3 size: 14 residues. CDR3: CASSEFGRETEAFF. The CDR3 bases are TGTGCCAGCAGTGAATTCGGACGGGAAACTGAAGCTTTCTTT.

Turning to this clonotype: Relative to the germline gene, one junction end is altered; a read error may explain this. V and J are TRBV29-1 and TRBJ2-1; 12 bases align to TRBD2. The germline V gene encodes CDR1 SQVTM and CDR2 ANQGSEA. This CDR3 contains 17 residues. In DNA, the CDR3 is TGCAGCGTTGCGGCTAGCGGGAGGGTAAGCTCCTACAAGGAGCAGTTCTTC. Its translation is CSVAASGRVSSYKEQFF.

This clonotype was detected a few times. This sequence joins TRBV6-2 or TRBV6-3 and TRBJ2-5, with D tentatively TRBD2 (5 bases). Germline loops: CDR1 MNHEY, CDR2 SVGEGT. The CDR3 is 15 amino acids. V was trimmed by 6 bases and J by 3 bases, leaving 17 bases between them. The CDR3 spells CASSVYMDSEETQYF. The DNA of the CDR3 is TGTGCCAGCAGCGTGTATATGGACTCCGAAGAGACCCAGTACTTC.

There are a few counts of this clonotype. The rearrangement joins TRBV6-6 to TRBJ2-5; no firm D call. The CDR3 runs 13 residues. V was trimmed by 6 bases and J by 5 bases, leaving 13 bases between them. Germline V gene data show CDR1 as MNHNY and CDR2 as SVGAGI (reference sequence). The CDR3 sequence is CASSPPSKETQYF. For the CDR3, the DNA is TGTGCCAGCAGCCCCCCCTCCAAGGAGACCCAGTACTTC.